In this sample, the clone carrying this TCR beta chain turned up many times. This sample is drawn from a study of neurological immune-mediated disorders. TCRdb called the 5' RACE reads again in MiXCR, with one record for every CDR3 protein. The data show about 46,000 distinct CDR3 sequences, 2.5% to 3.5% seen once. CDR1 and CDR2 (germline): SGHRS, YFSETQ. Trimming stripped 0 bases from V and 1 base from J, with 7 bases between. CDR3 size: 14 residues. The TCR sequence derives from a woman aged 45-60 years with multiple sclerosis. The sequencing sample was made of PBMCs. This chain links TRBV5-1 with TRBJ2-5; D gene unclear. The CDR3 is CASSLDGVQETQYF. The DNA of the CDR3 is TGCGCCAGCAGCTTGGATGGAGTCCAAGAGACCCAGTACTTC.